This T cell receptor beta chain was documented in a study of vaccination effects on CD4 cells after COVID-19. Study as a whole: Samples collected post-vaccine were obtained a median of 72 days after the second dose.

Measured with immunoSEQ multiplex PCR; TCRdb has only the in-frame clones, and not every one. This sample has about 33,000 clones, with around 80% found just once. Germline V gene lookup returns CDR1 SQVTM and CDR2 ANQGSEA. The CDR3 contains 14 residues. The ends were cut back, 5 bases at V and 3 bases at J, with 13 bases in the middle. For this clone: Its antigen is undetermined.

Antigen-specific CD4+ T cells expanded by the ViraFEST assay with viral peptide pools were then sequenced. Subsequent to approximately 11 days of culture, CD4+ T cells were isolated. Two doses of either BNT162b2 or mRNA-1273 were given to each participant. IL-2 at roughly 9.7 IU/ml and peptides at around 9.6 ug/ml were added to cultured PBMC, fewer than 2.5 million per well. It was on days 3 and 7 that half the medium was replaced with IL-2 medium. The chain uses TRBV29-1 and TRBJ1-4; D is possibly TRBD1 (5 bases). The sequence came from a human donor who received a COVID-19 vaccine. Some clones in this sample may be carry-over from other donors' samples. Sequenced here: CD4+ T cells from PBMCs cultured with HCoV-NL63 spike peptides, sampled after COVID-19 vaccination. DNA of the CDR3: TGCAGCGTTAAGGGGTCTGAGGCTAATGAAAAACTGTTTTTT. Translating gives CSVKGSEANEKLFF.